This paragraph reports one T cell receptor (beta chain). The antigen it binds to is not known. The input lacks base qualities; no much larger clone sits a single base away. This entry comes from a study of blood T cell repertoires in COVID-19 (dated by TCRdb to 2019 to 2021). The study in broad terms: Samples covering the acute and convalescent phases of COVID-19 were provided by collaborators in the United States, Italy and Spain. The prospective study material was composed of cDNA or gDNA derived from T cells, B-cell-depleted T cells, or PBMCs. The repertoires were made available in a free public database intended to serve as a resource for research on the immune response to SARS-CoV-2. Where available, HLA class I and class II types were taken from metadata supplied by the sample provider and were not determined by assay-based typing. Deeply sampled blood TCRbeta repertoires from subjects exposed to, actively infected with, or recovered from COVID-19 were included in the dataset. Samples came from the ongoing ImmuneRACE study (first 160 participants) plus 1,254 subjects from 6 global collaborators. Nearly every sample came with metadata listing a de-identified subject ID, COVID-19 status, age in years and sex. Broad study findings and their caveats: Clinical and demographic metadata were provided uncurated, with the amount varying by source and participant.

TCRbeta CDR3 regions were amplified from genomic DNA by means of the immunoSEQ Assay, a bias-controlled multiplex PCR. The authors processed their data as follows. Within the assay, amplification of reference gene primers was used to estimate how many nucleated cells each sample contained. To quantify the absolute abundance of each unique TCRbeta CDR3 rearrangement, sequence reads were collapsed and filtered. For each sample, productive Simpson clonality was calculated by taking the square root of Simpson's diversity index across productive rearrangements. The source is immuneACCESS, and TCRdb retained only in-frame sequences with V and J called. Part of the clones is not carried over; for the studies checked, unresolved V genes explain less than half of this, and the remainder is unexplained. Clone size and the V and J calls come from that table; the DNA yielded D and trimming. The sample table lists 200,000 to 250,000 clones, more than 70% of them with a count of one. The ten largest clones represent 9.5% to 15% of the sample.

Collaborating institutions collected whole blood in K2EDTA tubes following their own protocols. For TCRbeta analysis, collaborators shipped samples as frozen whole blood, isolated PBMCs, or DNA extracted from either of those sample types. CDR1 and CDR2 (GTSNPN, SVGIG) derive from the germline V gene (reference sequence). Deletion took 1 base off V and 4 bases off J, with a span of 8 bases between the germline ends. Inclusive of the bounding cysteine and phenylalanine, the CDR3 is 14 residues long. The entry retains the CDR3 DNA only, 42 bases that are in frame from base 1. This receptor was identified in a human donor in a cohort sampled during active COVID-19. The specimen was peripheral blood. The sequence is built from TRBV30 and TRBJ1-6, and perhaps TRBD1 as D gene, on 5 matching bases. The CDR3 region reads CAWSGQRYNSPLHF. The DNA sequence reads TGTGCCTGGAGTGGACAGAGGTATAATTCACCCCTCCACTTT.